The clone carrying this TCR beta chain was counted between two and nine times. Its antigen is still unknown. The data were taken from a study of vaccination and CD4 T cells after COVID-19. Background on the study: Post-vaccine specimens were obtained a median 72 days after dose two (range 14 to 241).

Treatment specified: roughly 11-day PBMC culture with coronavirus spike peptide pools or control peptides (ViraFEST assay). Ahead of the COVID-19 pandemic (2011-2018), the CD4+ T cells of the unexposed donor were collected. Subject to cell availability, CD4+ T cells from unexposed donors were probed with SARS-CoV-2 S/N and four cold-coronavirus spikes. Sequenced with the Oncomine TCR Beta short-read assay was DNA taken from cultured CD4+ T cells. TCRdb re-analysed the PCR reads in MiXCR, keeping a single row per CDR3 protein. This table holds 5,000 or so distinct CDR3 sequences, around 43% found once. The sample comprised CD4+ T cells from blood, cultured in vitro. The receptor's source is a human donor in good health.

CDR3 residues: CSARGKRGGYTF. The CDR3 coding sequence is TGCAGTGCTAGGGGCAAGAGAGGGGGCTACACCTTC. V and J are TRBV20-1 and TRBJ1-2; D remains unclear. From germline, CDR1 is DFQATT and CDR2 SNEGSKA (reference sequence). The CDR3 covers 12 residues. Trimming left V 3 bases short and J 8 bases short, with 13 bases between.